The clone carrying this T cell receptor (beta chain) was counted ten times or more. What it recognizes is unknown. The data are from a study of neurological immune-mediated disorders. Study conclusions and caveats: Subjects shared no identical expanded-clone CDR3 amino acid sequences, suggesting private TCR-beta repertoires in all groups.

CDR1 and CDR2 from the germline V gene are MNHEY and SVGEGT. The ends lost 5 bases at V and 6 bases at J; junction bases unmatched: 10. The CDR3 is 16 residues long. cDNA synthesis was performed by 5'RACE with 10-nucleotide random UMIs. TCRdb fed the 5' RACE reads into MiXCR, producing one record per CDR3 protein. The table lists tens of thousands of distinct CDR3 sequences, nearly 6.5% of them singletons. This chain uses TRBV6-2 or TRBV6-3 with TRBJ2-2; 9 nucleotides agree with TRBD1. The sample consisted of CD4+ T cells from blood. This clonotype was obtained from a woman aged 40 to 50 in good health. The DNA of the CDR3 is TGTGCCAGCAGTCCCAGGGGACAGGGAAGGTCCGGGGAGCTGTTTTTT. This encodes CASSPRGQGRSGELFF.